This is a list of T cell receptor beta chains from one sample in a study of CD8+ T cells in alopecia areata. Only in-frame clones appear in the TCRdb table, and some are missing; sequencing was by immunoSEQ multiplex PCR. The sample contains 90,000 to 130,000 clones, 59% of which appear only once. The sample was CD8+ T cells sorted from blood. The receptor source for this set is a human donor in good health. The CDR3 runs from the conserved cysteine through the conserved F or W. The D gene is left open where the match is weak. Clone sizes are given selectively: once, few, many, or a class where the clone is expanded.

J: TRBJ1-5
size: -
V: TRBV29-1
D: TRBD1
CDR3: CSVGIPQGALDQPQHF
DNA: TGCAGCGTTGGGATACCGCAGGGGGCCCTGGATCAGCCCCAGCATTTT

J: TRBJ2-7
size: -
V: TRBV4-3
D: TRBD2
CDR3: CASSQKRGGPDSYEQYF
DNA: TGCGCCAGCAGCCAAAAGCGGGGGGGCCCTGACTCCTACGAGCAGTACTTC

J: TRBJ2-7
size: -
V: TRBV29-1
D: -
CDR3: CSVEGVNEQYF
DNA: TGCAGCGTTGAAGGGGTTAACGAGCAGTACTTC

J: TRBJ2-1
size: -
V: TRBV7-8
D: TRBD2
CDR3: CASSSSSGGAGNEQFF
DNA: TGTGCCAGCAGCTCATCTAGCGGGGGGGCTGGCAATGAGCAGTTCTTC

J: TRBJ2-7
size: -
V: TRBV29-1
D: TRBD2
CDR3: CSVTGLAGGTYEQYF
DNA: TGCAGCGTGACTGGACTAGCGGGGGGGACCTACGAGCAGTACTTC

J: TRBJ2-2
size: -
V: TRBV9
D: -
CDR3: CASSVETMTGELFF
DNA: TGTGCCAGCAGCGTGGAGACTATGACCGGGGAGCTGTTTTTT

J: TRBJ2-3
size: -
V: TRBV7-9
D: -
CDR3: CASSFPRGDTQYF
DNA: TGTGCCAGCAGCTTCCCGAGGGGGGATACGCAGTATTTT

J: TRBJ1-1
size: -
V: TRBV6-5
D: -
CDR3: CASSYNSGAAEAFF
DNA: TGTGCCAGCAGTTACAACTCGGGGGCCGCTGAAGCTTTCTTT

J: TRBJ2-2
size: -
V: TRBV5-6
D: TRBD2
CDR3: CASSLNGGKNTGELFF
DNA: TGTGCCAGCAGCTTGAACGGGGGGAAGAACACCGGGGAGCTGTTTTTT

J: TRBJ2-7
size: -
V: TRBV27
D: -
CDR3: CASSPLWADNEQYF
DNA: TGTGCCAGCAGCCCCCTCTGGGCGGACAACGAGCAGTACTTC

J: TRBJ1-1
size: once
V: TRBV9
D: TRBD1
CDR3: CASSRDRGSLNTEAFF
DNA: TGTGCCAGCAGTCGGGACAGGGGGAGCTTGAACACTGAAGCTTTCTTT

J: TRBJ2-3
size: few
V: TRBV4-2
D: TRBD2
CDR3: CASSRRTSGESDTQYF
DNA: TGTGCCAGCAGTCGACGGACTAGCGGGGAGTCTGATACGCAGTATTTT

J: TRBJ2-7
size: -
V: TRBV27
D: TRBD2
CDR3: CASSPIHLAGTHEQYF
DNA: TGTGCCAGCAGTCCCATCCACCTAGCGGGGACTCACGAGCAGTACTTC

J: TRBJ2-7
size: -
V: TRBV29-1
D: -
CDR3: CSVLGRNTYEQYF
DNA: TGCAGCGTACTGGGACGGAACACCTACGAGCAGTACTTC

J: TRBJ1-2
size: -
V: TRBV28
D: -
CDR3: CASSLSGAANPNYGYTF
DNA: TGTGCCAGCAGTTTATCAGGGGCAGCCAACCCTAACTATGGCTACACCTTC

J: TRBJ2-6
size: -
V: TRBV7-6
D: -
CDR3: CASSLPPGGSAGASGANVLTF
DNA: TGTGCCAGCAGCTTACCCCCTGGGGGATCGGCGGGGGCCTCTGGGGCCAACGTCCTGACTTTC

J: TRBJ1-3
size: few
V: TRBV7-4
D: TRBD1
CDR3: CASSLFTGQGSGNTIYF
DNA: TGTGCCAGCAGCTTATTTACCGGACAGGGGTCGGGAAACACCATATATTTT

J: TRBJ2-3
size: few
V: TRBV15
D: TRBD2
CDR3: CATSREGAGGLVTDTQYF
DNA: TGTGCCACCAGCAGAGAGGGGGCGGGGGGCCTGGTGACGGATACGCAGTATTTT

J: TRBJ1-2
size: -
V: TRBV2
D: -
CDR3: CATARWDYGYTF
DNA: TGTGCCACCGCCCGGTGGGACTATGGCTACACCTTC

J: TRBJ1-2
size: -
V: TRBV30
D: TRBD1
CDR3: CAWRDRGNYGYTF
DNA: TGTGCCTGGCGGGACAGGGGGAACTATGGCTACACCTTC

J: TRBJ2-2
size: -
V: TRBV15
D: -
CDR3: CATLTPNTGELFF
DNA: TGTGCCACCTTGACTCCGAACACCGGGGAGCTGTTTTTT

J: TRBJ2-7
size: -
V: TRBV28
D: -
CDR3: CASSLWPPGHTFSYEQYF
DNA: TGTGCCAGCAGTTTATGGCCTCCGGGACACACGTTCTCCTACGAGCAGTACTTC

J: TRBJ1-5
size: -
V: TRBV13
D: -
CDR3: CASSSRGSNQPQHF
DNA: TGTGCCAGCAGCTCGAGGGGTAGCAATCAGCCCCAGCATTTT

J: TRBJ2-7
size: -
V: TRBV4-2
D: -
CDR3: CASSSEGYEQYF
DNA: TGTGCCAGCAGTTCGGAGGGGTACGAGCAGTACTTC

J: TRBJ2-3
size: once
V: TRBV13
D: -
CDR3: CASSLGGSTDTQYF
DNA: TGTGCCAGCAGCTTAGGAGGTAGCACAGATACGCAGTATTTT

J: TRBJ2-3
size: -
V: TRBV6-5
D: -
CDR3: CASSYSILDTQYF
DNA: TGTGCCAGCAGTTACTCGATTCTGGATACGCAGTATTTT

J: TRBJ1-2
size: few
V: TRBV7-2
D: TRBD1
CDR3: CASSLGTGGGNNYGYTF
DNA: TGTGCCAGCAGCTTAGGGACAGGGGGCGGGAATAACTATGGCTACACCTTC

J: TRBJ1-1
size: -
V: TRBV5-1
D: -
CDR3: CASSLERVSHTEAFF
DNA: TGCGCCAGCAGCTTGGAGCGTGTTTCCCACACTGAAGCTTTCTTT

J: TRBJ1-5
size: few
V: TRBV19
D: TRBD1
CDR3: CASSEYRGQIQPQHF
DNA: TGTGCCAGTAGTGAGTACAGGGGGCAGATTCAGCCCCAGCATTTT

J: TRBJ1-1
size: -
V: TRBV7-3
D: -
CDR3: CASSLTSRMNTEAFF
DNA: TGTGCCAGCAGCTTAACAAGTAGGATGAACACTGAAGCTTTCTTT

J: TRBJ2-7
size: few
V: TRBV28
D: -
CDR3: CASTSPRGQQYF
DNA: TGTGCCAGCACCTCTCCTCGGGGGCAGCAGTACTTC

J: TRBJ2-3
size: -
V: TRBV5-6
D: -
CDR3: CASSLENGSTDTQYF
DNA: TGTGCCAGCAGCTTGGAGAATGGTAGCACAGATACGCAGTATTTT

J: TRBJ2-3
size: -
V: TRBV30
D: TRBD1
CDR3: CAWSADRGVTDTQYF
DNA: TGTGCCTGGAGCGCGGACAGGGGAGTCACAGATACGCAGTATTTT

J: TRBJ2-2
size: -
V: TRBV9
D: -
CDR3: CASSVGDTGELFF
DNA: TGTGCCAGCAGCGTAGGGGACACCGGGGAGCTGTTTTTT

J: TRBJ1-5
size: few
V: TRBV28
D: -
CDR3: CASSWAVGSQPQHF
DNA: TGTGCCAGCAGTTGGGCCGTCGGTAGTCAGCCCCAGCATTTT

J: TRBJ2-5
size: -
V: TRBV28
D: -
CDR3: CASIGWGETQYF
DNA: TGTGCCAGCATCGGCTGGGGGGAGACCCAGTACTTC

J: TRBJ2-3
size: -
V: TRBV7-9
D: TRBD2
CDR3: CASSFGTSGGSDTDTQYF
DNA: TGTGCCAGCAGCTTTGGGACTAGCGGGGGATCCGACACAGATACGCAGTATTTT

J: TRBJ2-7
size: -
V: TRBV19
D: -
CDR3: CASSDQGYEQYF
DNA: TGTGCCAGTAGTGACCAGGGATACGAGCAGTACTTC

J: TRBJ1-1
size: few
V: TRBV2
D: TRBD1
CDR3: CASRSTGVGTEAFF
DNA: TGTGCCAGCAGGAGTACAGGGGTAGGGACTGAAGCTTTCTTT

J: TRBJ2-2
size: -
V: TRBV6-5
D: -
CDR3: CASSYGSYTGELFF
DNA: TGTGCCAGCAGTTACGGTAGTTACACCGGGGAGCTGTTTTTT

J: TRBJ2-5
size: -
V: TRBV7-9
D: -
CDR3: CASTLAVRETQYF
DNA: TGTGCCAGCACCTTAGCCGTCCGCGAGACCCAGTACTTC

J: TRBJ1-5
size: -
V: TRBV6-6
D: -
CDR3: CASSYGRGGGNQPQHF
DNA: TGTGCCAGCAGTTACGGGCGAGGAGGAGGGAATCAGCCCCAGCATTTT

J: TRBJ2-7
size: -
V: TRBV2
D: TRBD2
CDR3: CASKRGDYEQYF
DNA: TGTGCCAGTAAGCGGGGGGACTACGAGCAGTACTTC

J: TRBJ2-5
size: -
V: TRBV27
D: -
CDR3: CASSPLGGETQYF
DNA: TGTGCCAGCAGTCCTCTGGGGGGAGAGACCCAGTACTTC

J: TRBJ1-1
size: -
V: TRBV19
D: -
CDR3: CASSTITGTSDTEAFF
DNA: TGTGCCAGTAGTACGATCACAGGGACGTCAGACACTGAAGCTTTCTTT

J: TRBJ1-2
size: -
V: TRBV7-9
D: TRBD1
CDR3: CASSSTGMRGYTF
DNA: TGTGCCAGCAGTTCGACAGGGATGCGGGGCTACACCTTC

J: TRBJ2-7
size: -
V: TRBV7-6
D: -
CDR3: CASSSEYEQYF
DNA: TGTGCCAGCAGCTCAGAGTACGAGCAGTACTTC

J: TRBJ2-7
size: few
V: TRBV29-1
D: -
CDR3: CSVADRSYEQYF
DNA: TGCAGCGTCGCGGACAGATCCTACGAGCAGTACTTC

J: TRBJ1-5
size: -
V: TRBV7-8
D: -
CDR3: CASSLSGSQPQHF
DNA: TGTGCCAGCAGCTTATCGGGGTCTCAACCCCAGCATTTT

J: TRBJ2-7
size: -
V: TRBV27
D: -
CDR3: CASSLSYSESSYEQYF
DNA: TGTGCCAGCAGTTTATCCTACTCCGAAAGCTCCTACGAGCAGTACTTC

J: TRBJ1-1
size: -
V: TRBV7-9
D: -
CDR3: CASSLGQGAFF
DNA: TGTGCCAGCAGCTTAGGGCAGGGGGCTTTCTTT

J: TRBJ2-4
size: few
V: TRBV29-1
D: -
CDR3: CSVSPEGAGNIQYF
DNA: TGCAGCGTTAGTCCGGAGGGGGCTGGGAACATTCAGTACTTC

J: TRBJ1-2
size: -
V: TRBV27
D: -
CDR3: CASSLIATSGYGYTF
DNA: TGTGCCAGCAGTTTAATAGCGACGTCGGGCTATGGCTACACCTTC